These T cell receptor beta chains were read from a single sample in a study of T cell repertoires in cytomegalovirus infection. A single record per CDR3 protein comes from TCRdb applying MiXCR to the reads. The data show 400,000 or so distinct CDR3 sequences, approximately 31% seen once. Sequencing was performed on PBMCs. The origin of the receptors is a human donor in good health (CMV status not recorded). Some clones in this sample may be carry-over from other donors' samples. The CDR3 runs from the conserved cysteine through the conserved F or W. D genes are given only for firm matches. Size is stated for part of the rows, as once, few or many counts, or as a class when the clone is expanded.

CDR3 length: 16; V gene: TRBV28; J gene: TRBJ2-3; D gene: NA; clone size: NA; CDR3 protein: CASSARRTSKVDTQYF; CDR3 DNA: TGTGCCAGCAGCGCCCGTCGGACATCCAAAGTGGATACGCAGTATTTT
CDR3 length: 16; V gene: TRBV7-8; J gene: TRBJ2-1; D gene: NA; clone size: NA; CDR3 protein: CASSSAWGAGSYEQFF; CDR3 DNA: TGTGCCAGCAGCTCAGCCTGGGGGGCCGGTAGCTATGAGCAGTTCTTC
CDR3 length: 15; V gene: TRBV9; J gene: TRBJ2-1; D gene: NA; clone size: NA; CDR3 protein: CASSVLAQSYNEQFF; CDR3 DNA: TGTGCCAGCAGCGTCCTAGCGCAATCCTACAATGAGCAGTTCTTC
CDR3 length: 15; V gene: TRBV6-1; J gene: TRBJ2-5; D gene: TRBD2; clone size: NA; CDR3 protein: CASSQIAGAHEIQYF; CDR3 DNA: TGTGCCAGCAGTCAAATAGCGGGGGCCCACGAGATCCAGTACTTC
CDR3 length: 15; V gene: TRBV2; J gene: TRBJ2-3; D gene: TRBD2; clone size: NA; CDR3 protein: CASRRTSGGADTQYF; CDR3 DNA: TGTGCCAGCAGAAGGACTAGCGGGGGAGCAGATACGCAGTATTTT
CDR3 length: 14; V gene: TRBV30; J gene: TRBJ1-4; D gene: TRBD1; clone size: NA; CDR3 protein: CAWSGDRGNEKLFF; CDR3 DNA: TGTGCCTGGAGTGGGGACAGGGGGAATGAAAAACTGTTTTTT
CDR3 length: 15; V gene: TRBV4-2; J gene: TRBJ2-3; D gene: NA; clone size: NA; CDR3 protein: CASSQGGRGGDTQYF; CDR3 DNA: TGTGCCAGCAGCCAAGGGGGGAGGGGGGGGGATACGCAGTATTTT
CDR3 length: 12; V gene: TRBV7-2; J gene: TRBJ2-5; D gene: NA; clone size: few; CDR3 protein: CASSPLGGPQYF; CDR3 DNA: TGTGCCAGCAGCCCCTTGGGGGGGCCCCAGTACTTC
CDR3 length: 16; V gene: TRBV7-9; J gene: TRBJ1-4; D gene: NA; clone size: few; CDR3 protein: CASSLDGSPVDEKLFF; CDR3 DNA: TGTGCCAGCAGCTTAGATGGCTCTCCGGTCGATGAAAAACTGTTTTTT
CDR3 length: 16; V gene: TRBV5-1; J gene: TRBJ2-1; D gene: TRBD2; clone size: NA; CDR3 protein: CASSLEAGGPYNEQLF; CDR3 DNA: TGCGCCAGCAGCTTGGAAGCGGGGGGGCCCTACAATGAGCAGTTATTC
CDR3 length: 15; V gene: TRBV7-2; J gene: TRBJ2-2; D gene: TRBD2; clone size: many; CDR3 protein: CASSLGLAVTGELFF; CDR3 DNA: TGTGCCAGCAGCTTGGGACTAGCTGTCACCGGGGAGCTGTTTTTT
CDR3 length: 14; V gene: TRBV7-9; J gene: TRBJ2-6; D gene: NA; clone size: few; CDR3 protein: CASSLSFGANVLTF; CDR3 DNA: TGTGCCAGCAGCTTATCGTTTGGGGCCAACGTCCTGACTTTC
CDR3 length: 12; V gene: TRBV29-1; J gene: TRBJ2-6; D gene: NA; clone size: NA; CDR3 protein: CSVDWGANVLTF; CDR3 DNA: TGCAGCGTTGATTGGGGGGCCAACGTCCTGACTTTC
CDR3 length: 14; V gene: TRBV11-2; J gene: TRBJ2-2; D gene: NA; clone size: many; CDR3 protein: CASSSDSNTGELFF; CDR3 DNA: TGTGCCAGCAGCTCCGACAGCAACACCGGGGAGCTGTTTTTT
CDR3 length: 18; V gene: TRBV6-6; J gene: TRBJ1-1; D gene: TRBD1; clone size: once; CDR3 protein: CASSTSGGRGQGSTEAFF; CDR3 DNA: TGTGCCAGCAGTACCTCAGGAGGGAGGGGGCAGGGGAGCACTGAAGCTTTCTTT
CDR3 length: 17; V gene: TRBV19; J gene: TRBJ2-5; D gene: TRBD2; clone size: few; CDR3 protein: CASSIEGGGGARETQYF; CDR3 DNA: TGTGCCAGTAGCATAGAGGGAGGCGGGGGGGCCAGAGAGACCCAGTACTTC
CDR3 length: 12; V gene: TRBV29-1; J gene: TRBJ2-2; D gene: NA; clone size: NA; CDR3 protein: CSVARATGELFF; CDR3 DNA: TGCAGCGTTGCCAGGGCCACCGGGGAGCTGTTTTTT
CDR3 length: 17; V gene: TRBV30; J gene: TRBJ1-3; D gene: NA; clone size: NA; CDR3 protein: CAWSVLQASFSGNTIYF; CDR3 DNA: TGTGCCTGGAGTGTATTGCAGGCATCTTTCTCTGGTAACACCATATATTTT
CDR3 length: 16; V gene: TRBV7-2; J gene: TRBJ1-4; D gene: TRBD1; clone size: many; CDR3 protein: CASSLSGQLVNEKLFF; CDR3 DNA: TGTGCCAGCAGCTTATCGGGACAGCTTGTTAATGAAAAACTGTTTTTT
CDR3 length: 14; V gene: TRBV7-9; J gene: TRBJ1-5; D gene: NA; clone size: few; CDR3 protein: CASSFSGVGQPQHF; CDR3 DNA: TGTGCCAGCAGCTTTTCCGGGGTTGGTCAGCCCCAGCATTTT
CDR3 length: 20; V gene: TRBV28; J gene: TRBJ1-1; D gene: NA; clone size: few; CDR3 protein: CASSLRAPGGSSMLNTEAFF; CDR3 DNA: TGTGCCAGCAGTTTAAGGGCCCCCGGGGGCTCGAGTATGTTGAACACTGAAGCTTTCTTT
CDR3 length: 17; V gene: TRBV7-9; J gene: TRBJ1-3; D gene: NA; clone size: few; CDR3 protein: CASSARQEGTAGNTIYF; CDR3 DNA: TGTGCCAGCAGCGCGAGACAGGAGGGGACCGCAGGAAACACCATATATTTT